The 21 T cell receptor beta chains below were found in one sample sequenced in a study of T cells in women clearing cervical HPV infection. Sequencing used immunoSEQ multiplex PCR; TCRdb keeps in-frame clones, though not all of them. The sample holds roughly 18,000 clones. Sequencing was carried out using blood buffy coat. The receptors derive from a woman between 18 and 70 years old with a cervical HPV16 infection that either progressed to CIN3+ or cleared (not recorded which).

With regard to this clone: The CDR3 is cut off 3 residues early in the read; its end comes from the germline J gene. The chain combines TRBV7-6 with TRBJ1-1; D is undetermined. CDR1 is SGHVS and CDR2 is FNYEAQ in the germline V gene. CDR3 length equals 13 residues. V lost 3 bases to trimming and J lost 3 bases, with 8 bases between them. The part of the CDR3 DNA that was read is TGTGCCAGCAGCTTTGGGCGGGACACTGAA. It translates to CASSFGRDTE. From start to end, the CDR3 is CASSFGRDTEAFF.

CDR3 sequence reads: CASSYGQPYTSPLHF. The CDR3 bases that were read are TGTGCCAGCAGTTACGGACAGCCATACACCTCACCC. The chain couples TRBV6-2 or TRBV6-3 to TRBJ1-6; tentatively, D is TRBD1 (6 bases). The DNA ends 3 residues before the CDR3 does, and the rest of the CDR3 is filled in from the germline J gene. The germline V gene encodes CDR1 MNHEY and CDR2 SVGEGT. Deletions cut 2 bases from V and 10 bases from J, with 15 bases between. The CDR3 is 15 amino acids.

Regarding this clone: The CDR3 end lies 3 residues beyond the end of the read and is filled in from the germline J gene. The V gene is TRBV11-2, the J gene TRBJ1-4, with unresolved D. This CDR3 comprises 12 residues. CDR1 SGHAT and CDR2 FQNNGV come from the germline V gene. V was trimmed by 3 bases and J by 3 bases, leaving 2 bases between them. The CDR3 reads CASSFANEKLFF. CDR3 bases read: TGTGCCAGCAGCTTCGCTAATGAAAAA.

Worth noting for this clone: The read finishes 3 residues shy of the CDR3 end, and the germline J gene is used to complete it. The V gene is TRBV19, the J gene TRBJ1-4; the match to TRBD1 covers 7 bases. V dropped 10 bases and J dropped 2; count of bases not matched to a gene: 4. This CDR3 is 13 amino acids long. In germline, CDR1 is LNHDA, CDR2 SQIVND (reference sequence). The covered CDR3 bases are TGTGCCACCTCGACAGGGACTAATGAAAAA. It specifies CATSTGTNEK. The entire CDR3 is CATSTGTNEKLFF.

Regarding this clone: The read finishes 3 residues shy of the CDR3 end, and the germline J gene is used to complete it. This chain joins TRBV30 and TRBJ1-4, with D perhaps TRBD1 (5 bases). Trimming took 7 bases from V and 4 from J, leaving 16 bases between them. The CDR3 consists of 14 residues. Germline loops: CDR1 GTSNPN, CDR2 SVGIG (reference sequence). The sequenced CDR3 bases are TGTGCCTCCTCTCGTCAGGGATTTAATGAAAAA. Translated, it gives CASSRQGFNEK. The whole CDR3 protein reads CASSRQGFNEKLFF.

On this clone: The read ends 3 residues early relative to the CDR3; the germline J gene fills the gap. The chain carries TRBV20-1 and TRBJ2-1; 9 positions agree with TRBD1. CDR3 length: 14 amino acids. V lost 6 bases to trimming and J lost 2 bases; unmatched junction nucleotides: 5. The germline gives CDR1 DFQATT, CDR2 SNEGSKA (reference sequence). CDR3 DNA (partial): TGCAGTGCGGATAGACAGGGGGCCTACAATGAG. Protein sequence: CSADRQGAYNE. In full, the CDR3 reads CSADRQGAYNEQFF.

Incomplete CDR3 DNA: TGTGCCAGTAGTATTTCGAGCGGGGTCTACGAG. Residues: CASSISSGVYE. In full, the CDR3 reads CASSISSGVYEQYF. V is TRBV19 and J is TRBJ2-7; 7 nucleotides align to TRBD2. The read falls 3 residues short of the CDR3 end, and the missing part is taken from the germline J gene. V lost 3 bases, J lost 3 bases, and 5 bases stayed unmatched. This CDR3 is built from 14 residues. Germline V gene data show CDR1 as LNHDA and CDR2 as SQIVND (reference sequence).

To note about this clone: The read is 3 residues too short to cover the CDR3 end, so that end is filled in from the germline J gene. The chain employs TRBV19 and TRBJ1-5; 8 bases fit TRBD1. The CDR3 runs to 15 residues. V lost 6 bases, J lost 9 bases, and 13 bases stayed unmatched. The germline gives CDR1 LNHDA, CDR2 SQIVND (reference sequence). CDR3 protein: CASRFRDRSIRPQHF. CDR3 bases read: TGTGCCAGTAGATTCCGGGACAGGTCAATCAGGCCC.

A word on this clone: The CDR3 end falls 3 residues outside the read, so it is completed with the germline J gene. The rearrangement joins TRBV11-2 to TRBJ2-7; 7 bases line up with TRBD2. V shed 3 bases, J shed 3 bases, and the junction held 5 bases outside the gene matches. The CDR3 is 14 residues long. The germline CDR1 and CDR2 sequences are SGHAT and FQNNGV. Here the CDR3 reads CASSFGLGFYEQYF. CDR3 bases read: TGTGCCAGCAGCTTCGGACTAGGTTTCTACGAG.

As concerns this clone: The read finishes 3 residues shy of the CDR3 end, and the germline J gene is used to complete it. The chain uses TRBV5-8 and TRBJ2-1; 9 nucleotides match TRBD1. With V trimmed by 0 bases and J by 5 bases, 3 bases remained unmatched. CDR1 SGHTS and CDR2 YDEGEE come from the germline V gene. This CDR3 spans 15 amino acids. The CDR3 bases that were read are TGTGCCAGCAGCTTGGGGACAGGGGACAACAATGAG. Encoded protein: CASSLGTGDNNE. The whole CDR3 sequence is CASSLGTGDNNEQFF.

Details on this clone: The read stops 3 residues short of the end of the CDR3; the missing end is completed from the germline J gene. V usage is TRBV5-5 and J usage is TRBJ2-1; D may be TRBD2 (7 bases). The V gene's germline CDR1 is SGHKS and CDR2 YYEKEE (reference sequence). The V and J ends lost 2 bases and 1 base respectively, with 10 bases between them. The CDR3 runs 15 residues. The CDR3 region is CASSLGGGSYNEQFF. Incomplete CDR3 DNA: TGTGCCAGCAGCTTAGGGGGGGGTTCCTACAATGAG.

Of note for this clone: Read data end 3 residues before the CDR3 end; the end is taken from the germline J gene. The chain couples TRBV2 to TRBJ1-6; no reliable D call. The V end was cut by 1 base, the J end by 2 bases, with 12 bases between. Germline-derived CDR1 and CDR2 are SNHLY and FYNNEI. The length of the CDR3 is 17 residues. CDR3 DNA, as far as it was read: TGTGCCAGCAGTGAAGAGAGGGCCTTTGCCTATAATTCACCC. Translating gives CASSEERAFAYNSP. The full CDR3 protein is CASSEERAFAYNSPLHF.

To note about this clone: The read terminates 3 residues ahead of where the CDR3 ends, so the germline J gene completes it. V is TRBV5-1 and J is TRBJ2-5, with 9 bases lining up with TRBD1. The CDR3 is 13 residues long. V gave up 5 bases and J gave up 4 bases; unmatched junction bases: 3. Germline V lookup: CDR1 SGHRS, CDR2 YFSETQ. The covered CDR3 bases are TGCGCCAGCAGTTCGGACAGGGGAGAGACC. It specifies CASSSDRGET. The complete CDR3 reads CASSSDRGETQYF. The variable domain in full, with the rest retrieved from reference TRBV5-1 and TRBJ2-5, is KAGVTQTPRYLIKTRGQQVTLSCSPISGHRSVSWYQQTPGQGLQFLFEYFSETQRNKGNFPGRFSGRQFSNSRSEMNVSTLELGDSALYLCASSSDRGETQYFGPGTRLLVL.

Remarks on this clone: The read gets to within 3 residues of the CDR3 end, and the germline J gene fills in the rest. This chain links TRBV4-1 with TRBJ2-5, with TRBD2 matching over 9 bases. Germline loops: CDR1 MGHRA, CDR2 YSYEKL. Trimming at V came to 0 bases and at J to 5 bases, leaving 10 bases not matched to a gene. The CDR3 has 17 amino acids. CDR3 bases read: TGCGCCAGCAGCCAAGATCCGCGGGGGGGCTTATTGGAGACC. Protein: CASSQDPRGGLLET. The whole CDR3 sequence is CASSQDPRGGLLETQYF.

Partial CDR3 DNA: TGTGCCGGAAGGGAAGAGGTGGACTATGGC. Protein: CAGREEVDYG. The CDR3 in its entirety is CAGREEVDYGYTF. This sequence joins TRBV6-1 and TRBJ1-2; no clear D. From the germline J gene comes the end of the CDR3, since the read stops 3 residues before it. The CDR3 spans 13 residues. Trimming shortened V by 11 bases and J by 3 bases, and 16 bases separated the two germline ends. Germline CDR1 reads MNHNS; CDR2 reads SASEGT.

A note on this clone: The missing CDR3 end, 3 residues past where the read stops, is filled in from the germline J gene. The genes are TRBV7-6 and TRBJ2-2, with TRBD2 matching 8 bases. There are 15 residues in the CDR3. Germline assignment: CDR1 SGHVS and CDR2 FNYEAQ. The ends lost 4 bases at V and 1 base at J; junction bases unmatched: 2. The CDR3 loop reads CASSSTSGNTGELFF. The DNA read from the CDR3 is TGTGCCAGCAGCTCCACTAGCGGGAACACCGGGGAG.

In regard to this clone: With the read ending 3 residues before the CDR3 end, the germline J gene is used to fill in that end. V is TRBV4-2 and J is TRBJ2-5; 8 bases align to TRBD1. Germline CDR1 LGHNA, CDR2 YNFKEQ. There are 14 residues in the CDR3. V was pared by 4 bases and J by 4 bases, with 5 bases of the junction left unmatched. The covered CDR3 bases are TGTGCCAGCAGCCTTTACCAGGGGGCAGAGACC. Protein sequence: CASSLYQGAET. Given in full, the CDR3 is CASSLYQGAETQYF.

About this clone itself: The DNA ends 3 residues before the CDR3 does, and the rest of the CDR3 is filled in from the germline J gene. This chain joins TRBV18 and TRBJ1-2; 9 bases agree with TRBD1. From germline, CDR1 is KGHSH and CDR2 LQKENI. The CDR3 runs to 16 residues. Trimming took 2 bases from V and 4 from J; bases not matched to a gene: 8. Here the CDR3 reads CASSPASGQGGYGYTF. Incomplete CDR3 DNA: TGTGCCAGCTCACCAGCTTCGGGACAGGGTGGCTATGGC.

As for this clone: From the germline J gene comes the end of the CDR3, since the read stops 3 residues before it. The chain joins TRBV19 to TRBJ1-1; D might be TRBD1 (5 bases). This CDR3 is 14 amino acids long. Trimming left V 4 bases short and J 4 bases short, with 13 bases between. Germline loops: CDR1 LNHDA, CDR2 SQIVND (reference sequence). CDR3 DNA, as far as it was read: TGTGCCAGTAGTAAACACTGGGGGGGCACTGAA. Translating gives CASSKHWGGTE. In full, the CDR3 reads CASSKHWGGTEAFF.

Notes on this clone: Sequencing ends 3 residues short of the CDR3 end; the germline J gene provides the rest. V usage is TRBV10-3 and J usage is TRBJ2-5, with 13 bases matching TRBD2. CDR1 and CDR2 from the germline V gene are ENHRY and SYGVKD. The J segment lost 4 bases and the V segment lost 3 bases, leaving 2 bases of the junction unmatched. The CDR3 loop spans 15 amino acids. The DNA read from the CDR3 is TGTGCCATCAGTGACCGACTAGCGGGGGGAGAGACC. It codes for CAISDRLAGGET. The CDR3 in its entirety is CAISDRLAGGETQYF.

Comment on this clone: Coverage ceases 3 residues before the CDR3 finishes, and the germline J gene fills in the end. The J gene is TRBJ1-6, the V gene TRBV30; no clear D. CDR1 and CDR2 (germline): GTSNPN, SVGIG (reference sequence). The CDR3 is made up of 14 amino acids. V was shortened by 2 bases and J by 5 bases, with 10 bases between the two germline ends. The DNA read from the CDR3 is TGTGCCTGGAGTCAAGGGTCCGATAATTCACCC. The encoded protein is CAWSQGSDNSP. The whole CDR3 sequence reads CAWSQGSDNSPLHF. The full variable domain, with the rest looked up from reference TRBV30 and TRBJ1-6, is SQTIHQWPATLVQPVGSPLSLECTVEGTSNPNLYWYRQAAGRGLQLLFYSVGIGQISSEVPQNLSASRPQDRQFILSSKKLLLSDSGFYLCAWSQGSDNSPLHFGNGTRLTVT.